The next 8 T cell receptor beta chains were all read from a single sample in a study of cytomegalovirus exposure and HLA in healthy donors. The PCR employed 60 Vbeta primers together with 13 Jbeta primers. Libraries were prepared by immunoSEQ multiplex PCR; TCRdb keeps only in-frame clonotypes and omits some of them. The sample holds 150,000 to 200,000 clones, about 80% seen once. Sequenced: PBMCs. Receptor source: a man between 18 and 29 years old in good health and CMV-seropositive.

The chain recombines TRBV27 with TRBJ1-5, with D possibly matching TRBD1 (5 bases). The germline gives CDR1 MNHEY, CDR2 SMNVEV (reference sequence). CDR3 length: 13 amino acids. With 1 base removed from V and 7 bases from J, the gap between germline ends came to 8 bases. The DNA for the CDR3 is TGTGCCAGCAGTTTATTCGGGGGGCAGCCCCAGCATTTT. Translated, it gives CASSLFGGQPQHF.

This clone was observed once. V usage is TRBV4-1 and J usage is TRBJ1-4; no reliable D call. The CDR3 is 13 residues long. The germline CDR1 and CDR2 sequences are MGHRA and YSYEKL. Trimming cost V 1 base and J 5 bases, with 5 bases left between them. This chain's CDR3 is CASSQGRNEKLFF. DNA of the CDR3: TGCGCCAGCAGCCAAGGCAGGAATGAAAAACTGTTTTTT.

This clone was seen once. The chain carries TRBV27 and TRBJ2-1; the match to TRBD2 covers 7 bases. The CDR3 covers 17 residues. V was clipped by 5 bases and J by 7 bases; unmatched bases: 17. The germline V gene has CDR1 MNHEY and CDR2 SMNVEV (reference sequence). The CDR3 spells CASSPTPGLAVWNEQFF. The CDR3, as DNA: TGTGCCAGCAGTCCTACGCCGGGGCTAGCGGTATGGAATGAGCAGTTCTTC.

The chain has TRBV7-2 and TRBJ1-5, with D hard to call. The CDR3 spans 16 residues. Germline V gene lookup returns CDR1 SGHTA and CDR2 FQGNSA. Trimming left V 1 base short and J 0 bases short, with 10 bases between. The CDR3, as DNA: TGTGCCAGCAGCTTAGAAGGGAGATTTAGCAATCAGCCCCAGCATTTT. This codes for CASSLEGRFSNQPQHF.

Only a few counts were recorded for this clone. The chain combines TRBV6-5 with TRBJ1-2; 7 nucleotides align to TRBD1. V shed 4 bases and J 8 bases; nucleotides not matched to a gene: 7. The CDR3 consists of 13 residues. Looked up from germline, CDR1 is MNHEY and CDR2 is SVGAGI. The DNA for the CDR3 is TGTGCCAGCAGTTTCAGGGGGAAAGGAGGCTACACCTTC. Its protein is CASSFRGKGGYTF.

This chain uses TRBV29-1 with TRBJ2-3; 7 bases match TRBD2. The CDR3 covers 15 residues. With V trimmed by 8 bases and J by 5 bases, 16 bases remained unmatched. CDR1 is SQVTM, CDR2 ANQGSEA, per germline. The DNA for the CDR3 is TGCAGCTCCTGGACTAGTGGGGGGGGAATAGATACGCAGTATTTT. Translating it yields CSSWTSGGGIDTQYF.

This chain joins TRBV7-2 and TRBJ2-2; 15 nucleotides agree with TRBD2. Germline trimming cut 4 bases from V and 7 bases from J; bases unmatched to any gene: 4. Germline CDR1 and CDR2: SGHTA and FQGNSA. The CDR3 totals 16 residues. The CDR3: CASSYGLAGGFGELFF. The CDR3 DNA is TGTGCCAGCAGCTACGGACTAGCGGGAGGGTTCGGGGAGCTGTTTTTT. The variable domain in full, completed from reference TRBV7-2 and TRBJ2-2, reads GAGVSQSPSNKVTEKGKDVELRCDPISGHTALYWYRQSLGQGLEFLIYFQGNSAPDKSGLPSDRFSAERTGGSVSTLTIQRTQQEDSAVYLCASSYGLAGGFGELFFGEGSRLTVL.

The genes are TRBV4-1 and TRBJ2-7, with 7 positions matching TRBD2. V gave up 3 bases and J gave up 4 bases; unmatched junction bases: 6. Germline V gene sequence: CDR1 MGHRA, CDR2 YSYEKL. The CDR3 loop spans 14 amino acids. The CDR3 region has the DNA TGCGCCAGCAGCCACGGGCCGGGGGGATACGAGCAGTACTTC. It yields the protein CASSHGPGGYEQYF.